What follows are 18 T cell receptor beta chains derived from one specimen sequenced in a study of blood T cell repertoires in COVID-19. Using immunoSEQ multiplex PCR, the repertoire was profiled, and TCRdb retains in-frame clones only, with some absent. The data hold about 98,000 clones, with about 80% observed a single time. Sequencing used peripheral blood. The receptors shown here come from a man aged 55 to 70 with acute or convalescent COVID-19.

This clone was found a few times. The V call is TRBV11-3, the J call TRBJ2-1; the D is unclear. This CDR3 has 15 amino acids. CDR1 is SGHNT and CDR2 is YENEEA in the germline V gene. The V end lost 1 base, the J end lost 1 base, and 8 bases lay between the germline ends. This CDR3 reads CASSLVGASYNEQFF. In DNA, the CDR3 is TGTGCCAGCAGCTTAGTCGGAGCATCCTACAATGAGCAGTTCTTC.

CDR3 amino acids: CASSSSRDQPQHF. CDR3 coding DNA: TGTGCCAGCAGTTCGAGTCGAGATCAGCCCCAGCATTTT. The chain joins TRBV12-3 or TRBV12-4 to TRBJ1-5; D not certain. The germline V and J ends were trimmed by 4 bases and 5 bases, with 9 bases remaining between them. This CDR3 contains 13 residues.

CDR3: CASSLGGRGYEQYV. Here the CDR3 DNA reads TGTGCCAGCAGCTTAGGGGGGAGGGGTTACGAGCAGTACGTC. V and J are TRBV7-2 and TRBJ2-7; 7 bases are shared with TRBD2. Trimming removed 1 base from V and 4 bases from J; junction bases left unmatched: 4. CDR1 SGHTA and CDR2 FQGNSA come from the germline V gene. The CDR3 covers 14 residues.

Here the CDR3 DNA reads TGTGCCAGCAGCATTTATACTAATGAGCAGTTCTTC. This gives the protein CASSIYTNEQFF. The V and J genes are TRBV7-2 and TRBJ2-1; D is uncertain. This CDR3 region has 12 residues. Germline CDR1 is SGHTA and CDR2 is FQGNSA. V dropped 5 bases and J dropped 7 bases, with 9 bases sitting between them.

This clone showed up just once. V is TRBV6-5 and J is TRBJ1-2; D is perhaps TRBD1 (6 bases). This CDR3 comprises 13 residues. Germline-derived CDR1 and CDR2 are MNHEY and SVGAGI. Trimming removed 7 bases at V and 0 bases at J, with 9 bases between. Written as DNA, the CDR3 is TGTGCCAGCACGAAGGGGGCTAACTATGGCTACACCTTC. As protein: CASTKGANYGYTF.

V and J are TRBV29-1 and TRBJ2-7; D might be TRBD2 (5 bases). With 0 bases removed from V and 7 bases from J, the gap between germline ends came to 16 bases. The CDR3 sequence is 14 residues long. Germline CDR1 and CDR2: SQVTM and ANQGSEA. The chain's CDR3 is CSVEDGPQEREQYV. The CDR3 DNA follows: TGCAGCGTTGAAGATGGACCTCAAGAGCGGGAGCAGTACGTC.

The chain carries TRBV30 and TRBJ1-4, with D perhaps matching TRBD1 (5 bases). The CDR3 spans 14 residues. The germline V gene encodes CDR1 GTSNPN and CDR2 SVGIG (reference sequence). V was pared by 2 bases and J by 3 bases, with 10 bases between. The DNA of the CDR3 is TGTGCCTGGAGTCGGGGGATGGCTAATGAAAAACTGTTTTTT. It codes for CAWSRGMANEKLFF. The variable domain in full, completed from reference TRBV30 and TRBJ1-4, reads SQTIHQWPATLVQPVGSPLSLECTVEGTSNPNLYWYRQAAGRGLQLLFYSVGIGQISSEVPQNLSASRPQDRQFILSSKKLLLSDSGFYLCAWSRGMANEKLFFGSGTQLSVL.

CDR3 region: CASSSSKTGRSYEQYF. CDR3 nucleotides: TGCGCCAGCAGCTCATCCAAGACAGGGAGGTCCTACGAGCAGTACTTC. The V and J genes are TRBV5-1 and TRBJ2-7, with D tentatively TRBD1 (7 bases). CDR3 size: 16 residues. Trimming removed 3 bases at V and 1 base at J, with 17 bases between. Germline CDR1 reads SGHRS; CDR2 reads YFSETQ.

V usage is TRBV5-4 and J usage is TRBJ2-1, with 10 positions matching TRBD2. The J segment lost 3 bases and the V segment lost 4 bases, leaving 7 bases of the junction unmatched. This CDR3 contains 16 residues. Germline CDR1 SGHNT, CDR2 YYREEE (reference sequence). The CDR3 here is CASSLQRGGIYNEQFF. The CDR3, as DNA: TGTGCCAGCAGCCTACAGCGGGGGGGGATCTACAATGAGCAGTTCTTC.

The chain combines TRBV14 with TRBJ1-2, with no clear D. The length of the CDR3 is 15 residues. In germline, CDR1 is SGHDN, CDR2 FVKESK. The ends were cut back, 3 bases at V and 4 bases at J, with 15 bases in the middle. CDR3: CASSQYSGIPYGYTF. The CDR3 DNA is TGTGCCAGCAGCCAGTATTCCGGGATACCCTATGGCTACACCTTC.

The rearrangement joins TRBV30 to TRBJ2-7, with D perhaps TRBD2 (7 bases). This CDR3 region has 14 residues. The germline V gene has CDR1 GTSNPN and CDR2 SVGIG (reference sequence). Trimming cost V 2 bases and J 1 base, with 12 bases left between them. This chain's CDR3 is CAWSLGGTSYEQYF. The CDR3 DNA sequence: TGTGCCTGGAGTCTGGGAGGGACATCCTACGAGCAGTACTTC.

To note about this clone: In the same sample, other DNA sequences code for this CDR3. The gene calls are TRBV9 and TRBJ1-1, with D maybe TRBD1 (5 bases). The V end lost 0 bases, the J end lost 1 base, and 10 bases lay between the germline ends. Germline CDR1 and CDR2: SGDLS and YYNGEE. There are 15 residues in the CDR3. The CDR3 nucleotides are TGTGCCAGCAGCGTAGCTGGGCAGGGGAACACTGAAGCTTTCTTT. Residues: CASSVAGQGNTEAFF. The variable domain in full, completed from reference TRBV9 and TRBJ1-1, reads DSGVTQTPKHLITATGQRVTLRCSPRSGDLSVYWYQQSLDQGLQFLIQYYNGEERAKGNILERFSAQQFPDLHSELNLSSLELGDSALYFCASSVAGQGNTEAFFGQGTRLTVV.

This clone has a handful of counts. One junction end does not reproduce the germline sequence, and a read error may be involved. The chain links TRBV7-7 to TRBJ2-5; D is possibly TRBD1 (5 bases). CDR3 length: 13 residues. Germline assignment: CDR1 SSHAT and CDR2 FNYEAQ (reference sequence). The CDR3 loop is CASSRSGQESQYF. CDR3 sequence (DNA): TGTGCCAGCAGCAGGTCAGGACAAGAGAGCCAGTACTTC. The full variable domain, with the rest looked up from reference TRBV7-7 and TRBJ2-5, is GAGVSQSPRYKVTKRGQDVTLRCDPISSHATLYWYQQALGQGPEFLTYFNYEAQPDKSGLPSDRFSAERPEGSISTLTIQRTEQRDSAMYRCASSRSGQESQYFGPGTRLLVL.

The V and J genes are TRBV6-1 and TRBJ2-3, with TRBD2 as a possible D gene (5 bases). The CDR3 runs to 16 residues. Germline CDR1 and CDR2: MNHNS and SASEGT. V was shortened by 4 bases and J by 4 bases, with 18 bases between the two germline ends. The CDR3 here is CASSGGKRAIADTQYF. The CDR3 nucleotides read TGTGCCAGCAGTGGAGGGAAAAGGGCCATAGCAGATACGCAGTATTTT.

The chain recombines TRBV7-2 with TRBJ1-2, with D possibly being TRBD1 (6 bases). The CDR3 is 15 residues long. CDR1 is SGHTA and CDR2 is FQGNSA in the germline V gene. V lost 0 bases to trimming and J lost 8 bases, with 16 bases between them. This CDR3 is CASSLAGTHKGGYTF. As DNA, the CDR3 is TGTGCCAGCAGCTTAGCAGGGACACACAAAGGGGGCTACACCTTC.

This clone was detected only once. This chain joins TRBV9 and TRBJ2-1, with a tentative D call TRBD2 (5 bases). Per the germline V gene, CDR1 is SGDLS and CDR2 is YYNGEE. This CDR3 spans 15 amino acids. Trimming took off 4 bases at V and 0 bases at J, with 11 bases between the two ends. This CDR3 reads CASSPRGSSYNEQFF. CDR3 sequence (DNA): TGTGCCAGCAGCCCCCGGGGTAGCTCCTACAATGAGCAGTTCTTC.

This chain connects TRBV18 to TRBJ2-3; tentatively, D is TRBD1 (5 bases). V lost 3 bases, J lost 1 base, and 8 bases lay in between. This CDR3 contains 14 residues. Germline loops: CDR1 KGHSH, CDR2 LQKENI. The CDR3 spells CASSPEGGTDTQYF. The CDR3 DNA reads TGTGCCAGCTCACCGGAAGGGGGCACAGATACGCAGTATTTT.

The gene calls are TRBV5-8 and TRBJ2-7; possibly TRBD1 for D (5 bases). V lost 0 bases and J 6 bases, leaving 22 bases between the germline ends. Germline-derived CDR1 and CDR2 are SGHTS and YDEGEE. The CDR3 consists of 17 residues. CDR3 protein: CASSLASGRALLCEQYV. CDR3 nucleotides: TGTGCCAGCAGCTTGGCATCGGGCAGGGCCCTACTGTGCGAGCAGTACGTC.